A single sample is the source of the 30 T cell receptor beta chains below, sequenced in a study of T cells in Graves' hyperthyroidism and ophthalmopathy. The investigators amplified TCR beta CDR3 regions from RNA transcripts. TCR CDR3 underwent first-round RT-PCR with the HTBI primer set. TCRdb fed the multiplex PCR reads into MiXCR, producing one record per CDR3 protein. This table has approximately 430,000 distinct CDR3 sequences, around 15% appearing once. Material: blood. Receptors were obtained from a man aged 18-30 years with Graves' ophthalmopathy.

This clonotype was seen many times. The V and J genes are TRBV11-2 and TRBJ2-2; no reliable D call. The CDR3 consists of 13 residues. CDR1 SGHAT and CDR2 FQNNGV come from the germline V gene. Trimming pared 5 bases from V and 6 bases from J, leaving 10 bases between. CDR3 sequence (DNA): TGTGCCAGCAGCCCCCCTGAGGCCGGGGAGCTGTTTTTT. The encoded protein is CASSPPEAGELFF.

At least ten counts were recorded for this clonotype. The chain has TRBV29-1 and TRBJ1-2, with TRBD1 identical over 8 bases. The CDR3 length is 14 residues. Germline CDR1 reads SQVTM; CDR2 reads ANQGSEA. V lost 5 bases and J lost 6; bases outside the gene matches: 11. CDR3 region: CSVYPETGGDGYTF. The CDR3 DNA is TGCAGCGTTTACCCCGAAACAGGGGGGGATGGCTACACCTTC.

This clonotype was recorded a few times. The V and J genes are TRBV10-3 and TRBJ2-1; TRBD2 matches at 10 bases. The CDR3 is 18 residues long. V trimming: 1 base; J trimming: 8 bases; junction bases outside the gene matches: 14. Germline lookup yields CDR1 ENHRY and CDR2 SYGVKD. This chain's CDR3 is CAISEWLAGDSAEYEQFF. The CDR3 DNA reads as TGTGCCATCAGTGAGTGGCTAGCGGGGGACTCCGCTGAATATGAGCAGTTCTTC.

As concerns this clonotype: The final CDR3 position lacks the conserved phenylalanine or tryptophan, pointing to a likely read error. The V call is TRBV9, the J call TRBJ2-7; 9 nucleotides line up with TRBD1. Trimming at V came to 4 bases and at J to 5 bases, leaving 10 bases not matched to a gene. The germline gives CDR1 SGDLS, CDR2 YYNGEE. CDR3 length: 15 amino acids. The CDR3 loop is CASSPTGTGPNEQYL. CDR3 coding DNA: TGTGCCAGCAGCCCCACCGGGACAGGGCCCAACGAGCAGTACCTC.

The chain couples TRBV4-1 to TRBJ1-2; TRBD1 matches at 7 bases. Losses at the gene ends were 3 bases for V and 2 bases for J; bases not matched to a gene: 9. The CDR3 covers 16 residues. Germline V gene data show CDR1 as MGHRA and CDR2 as YSYEKL. This CDR3 reads CASSQGGPGQNYGYTF. DNA of the CDR3: TGCGCCAGCAGCCAGGGGGGACCGGGACAGAACTATGGCTACACCTTC.

This clonotype was counted a few times. This chain connects TRBV24-1 to TRBJ2-3, with 8 bases aligning to TRBD2. The CDR3 consists of 14 residues. Losses at the gene ends were 10 bases for V and 1 base for J; bases not matched to a gene: 6. Germline V gene data show CDR1 as KGHDR and CDR2 as SFDVKD. The CDR3 reads CATGGGPGTDTQYF. The CDR3 region has the DNA TGTGCCACGGGCGGGGGGCCGGGCACAGATACGCAGTATTTT.

This clonotype was seen repeatedly, ten times or more. The rearrangement joins TRBV7-2 to TRBJ2-7; D remains ambiguous. The CDR3 consists of 12 residues. V lost 5 bases and J 3 bases, leaving 8 bases between the germline ends. CDR1 and CDR2 (germline): SGHTA, FQGNSA. The DNA for the CDR3 is TGTGCCAGCAGCGTCCAGAACTACGAGCAGTACTTC. Its protein is CASSVQNYEQYF.

This clonotype was observed many times. This chain uses TRBV27 with TRBJ2-7; 8 positions agree with TRBD1. Germline-derived CDR1 and CDR2 are MNHEY and SMNVEV (reference sequence). J lost 3 bases, V lost 2 bases, and 12 bases had no gene match. This CDR3 spans 17 amino acids. In DNA, the CDR3 is TGTGCCAGCAGTTTACGAGGCTTGGGACAGGCGTACTACGAGCAGTACTTC. This gives the protein CASSLRGLGQAYYEQYF.

This clonotype was counted a few times. This CDR3 is CASSFPGPAGGTDTQYF. For the CDR3, the DNA is TGTGCCAGCAGCTTCCCTGGTCCAGCGGGGGGAACAGATACGCAGTATTTT. This chain joins TRBV7-9 and TRBJ2-3; 9 bases map to TRBD2. With V trimmed by 3 bases and J by 3 bases, 10 bases remained unmatched. CDR3 length: 17 residues. CDR1 is SEHNR and CDR2 is FQNEAQ in the germline V gene (reference sequence).

The table lists this clonotype with many counts. The chain carries TRBV6-5 and TRBJ1-2; no clear D gene. This CDR3 spans 14 amino acids. In germline, CDR1 is MNHEY, CDR2 SVGAGI. Trimming removed 0 bases at V and 2 bases at J, with 7 bases between. Written as DNA, the CDR3 is TGTGCCAGCAGTTACTCGGCAGGAAACTATGGCTACACCTTC. Its translation: CASSYSAGNYGYTF.

Ten or more counts support this clonotype. This chain joins TRBV9 and TRBJ2-5, with 7 bases identical to TRBD2. V dropped 5 bases and J dropped 5; count of bases not matched to a gene: 9. CDR3 length equals 14 residues. Germline values: CDR1 SGDLS, CDR2 YYNGEE. CDR3 region: CASSKTSLLETQYF. CDR3 DNA sequence: TGTGCCAGCAGTAAGACTAGCCTGCTGGAGACCCAGTACTTC.

The table lists this clonotype with many counts. This chain joins TRBV2 and TRBJ2-2; D not certain. CDR3 length: 13 amino acids. V lost 8 bases and J lost 1, with 8 bases in between. From germline, CDR1 is SNHLY and CDR2 FYNNEI. DNA for the CDR3: TGTGCCAGCGGCAGACAGAACACCGGGGAGCTGTTTTTT. Translation: CASGRQNTGELFF.

This clonotype appeared many times. V and J are TRBV20-1 and TRBJ1-2, with TRBD1 matching 9 bases. V shed 6 bases, J shed 3 bases, and the junction held 2 bases outside the gene matches. This CDR3 comprises 12 residues. Germline V gene sequence: CDR1 DFQATT, CDR2 SNEGSKA (reference sequence). CDR3 in DNA: TGCAGTGCCAGACAGGGGGACTATGGCTACACCTTC. It yields the protein CSARQGDYGYTF.

About this clonotype: One end of the junction is discordant with germline, which a read error may explain. This sequence joins TRBV10-1 and TRBJ2-7; no clear D gene. CDR1 WNHNN and CDR2 SYGVQD come from the germline V gene (reference sequence). This CDR3 is 14 amino acids long. The CDR3 loop reads CAGSETGSSYEQYF. The CDR3 nucleotides are TGCGCCGGCAGTGAGACGGGCTCGTCCTACGAGCAGTACTTC.

This clonotype came up many times. The CDR3 sequence: CASSQSGWTAFF. The CDR3 DNA follows: TGTGCCAGCAGCCAGTCGGGGTGGACTGCTTTCTTT. The chain has TRBV3-1 and TRBJ1-1, with no clear D. In germline, CDR1 is LGHDT, CDR2 YNNKEL (reference sequence). The CDR3 consists of 12 residues. V was cut by 3 bases and J by 11 bases, with 13 bases left in between.

This clonotype was detected a few times. This rearrangement joins TRBV7-9 to TRBJ2-1, with D possibly being TRBD2 (7 bases). Germline V gene lookup returns CDR1 SEHNR and CDR2 FQNEAQ (reference sequence). This CDR3 contains 16 residues. V was shortened by 6 bases and J by 2 bases, with 17 bases between the two germline ends. The CDR3 region has the DNA TGTGCCAGCAGGCGTGGGGGGGGCCGGGCCTACAATGAGCAGTTCTTC. Its translation: CASRRGGGRAYNEQFF.

This clonotype was seen repeatedly, ten times or more. The CDR3 reads CASSQITGGGGNQPQHF. The CDR3 DNA reads TGCGCCAGCAGCCAAATAACAGGGGGAGGCGGCAATCAGCCCCAGCATTTT. The V call is TRBV4-1, the J call TRBJ1-5; 8 nucleotides match TRBD1. The CDR3 runs 17 residues. V trimming: 2 bases; J trimming: 2 bases; junction bases outside the gene matches: 8. CDR1 and CDR2 (germline): MGHRA, YSYEKL.

This clonotype was observed at least ten times. J is TRBJ2-5 and V is TRBV2; 7 bases align to TRBD1. This CDR3 region has 13 residues. Germline lookup yields CDR1 SNHLY and CDR2 FYNNEI. Germline trimming cut 4 bases from V and 5 bases from J; bases unmatched to any gene: 4. CDR3 bases: TGTGCCAGCAGTGGCGACAGGGTGGAGACCCAGTACTTC. Its translation: CASSGDRVETQYF.

This clonotype was picked up many times. This chain connects TRBV6-1 to TRBJ2-5, with D perhaps being TRBD1 or TRBD2 (5 bases each). Trimming pared 5 bases from V and 4 bases from J, leaving 11 bases between. This CDR3 spans 13 amino acids. Germline-derived CDR1 and CDR2 are MNHNS and SASEGT. CDR3 in amino acids: CASSYGDPETQYF. In DNA form, the CDR3 reads TGTGCCAGCAGTTATGGGGACCCAGAGACCCAGTACTTC.

This rearrangement joins TRBV29-1 to TRBJ1-1, with a possible D match to TRBD1 (5 bases). V shed 3 bases and J shed 7 bases, with 12 bases lying between them. Germline loops: CDR1 SQVTM, CDR2 ANQGSEA. The CDR3 loop spans 12 amino acids. The CDR3 here is CSVDDRNLEAFF. CDR3 nucleotide sequence: TGCAGCGTTGACGACAGAAACCTTGAAGCTTTCTTT.

This clonotype came up a few times. The rearrangement links TRBV10-3 to TRBJ2-3, with D perhaps TRBD2 (5 bases). From germline, CDR1 is ENHRY and CDR2 SYGVKD. V lost 2 bases to trimming and J lost 2 bases, with 8 bases between them. The length of the CDR3 is 14 residues. The CDR3 protein is CAISEPGITDTQYF. CDR3 nucleotide sequence: TGTGCCATCAGTGAGCCGGGGATCACAGATACGCAGTATTTT.

This clonotype was seen ten or more times. The V gene is TRBV5-5, the J gene TRBJ2-1; D is undetermined. Looked up from germline, CDR1 is SGHKS and CDR2 is YYEKEE (reference sequence). The CDR3 totals 15 residues. V lost 0 bases to trimming and J lost 0 bases, with 7 bases between them. The CDR3 DNA is TGTGCCAGCAGCTTGGAGGGCAACTCCTACAATGAGCAGTTCTTC. This encodes CASSLEGNSYNEQFF.

The J gene is TRBJ2-7, the V gene TRBV19; possible D gene TRBD1, 5 bases. The CDR3 spans 15 residues. Germline CDR1 is LNHDA and CDR2 is SQIVND (reference sequence). Trimming removed 5 bases at V and 1 base at J, with 15 bases between. The CDR3: CASSVNSRVSYEQYF. The CDR3 DNA sequence: TGTGCCAGTAGTGTCAACTCCAGGGTATCCTACGAGCAGTACTTC.

Remarks on this clonotype: A much larger clonotype is one base distant, so this may be a read error. The rearrangement uses TRBV24-1 and TRBJ1-4; D is unclear. Germline-derived CDR1 and CDR2 are KGHDR and SFDVKD. Trimming took off 2 bases at V and 7 bases at J, with 19 bases between the two ends. The CDR3 spans 17 residues. The CDR3 spells CATSDYVSGSLTEKLFF. The CDR3 nucleotides read TGTGCCACCAGTGATTACGTTTCGGGCAGTCTGACTGAAAAACTGTTTTTT.

This chain joins TRBV19 and TRBJ2-7; D may be TRBD1 or TRBD2 (6 bases each). CDR3 length: 18 residues. CDR1 and CDR2 from the germline V gene are LNHDA and SQIVND (reference sequence). V lost 3 bases and J lost 0, with 21 bases in between. DNA of the CDR3: TGTGCCAGTAGTATCACACGGACAGAAAGGGGGGACTCCTACGAGCAGTACTTC. Its protein product is CASSITRTERGDSYEQYF.

The chain carries TRBV5-1 and TRBJ1-1, with D uncertain. The CDR3 contains 13 residues. Germline CDR1 is SGHRS and CDR2 is YFSETQ. The germline V and J ends were trimmed by 0 bases and 4 bases, with 7 bases remaining between them. The CDR3 nucleotides read TGCGCCAGCAGCTTGGGGGAATCCACTGAAGCTTTCTTT. Translating gives CASSLGESTEAFF.

The J gene is TRBJ2-2, the V gene TRBV11-3; TRBD1 matches at 10 bases. V shed 4 bases, J shed 9 bases, and the junction held 17 bases outside the gene matches. The germline V gene encodes CDR1 SGHNT and CDR2 YENEEA. The CDR3 runs to 18 residues. The CDR3 nucleotides are TGTGCCAGCAGCTACCTAACCGGGACAGGGGCCACCCCCAGGGAGCTGTTTTTT. Protein product: CASSYLTGTGATPRELFF. Filled out from reference TRBV11-3 and TRBJ2-2, the complete variable domain reads EAGVVQSPRYKIIEKKQPVAFWCNPISGHNTLYWYLQNLGQGPELLIRYENEEAVDDSQLPKDRFSAERLKGVDSTLKIQPAELGDSAVYLCASSYLTGTGATPRELFFGEGSRLTVL.

This clonotype came up a few times. The chain is built from TRBV19 and TRBJ1-5; a possible D gene is TRBD1 (6 bases). In germline, CDR1 is LNHDA, CDR2 SQIVND (reference sequence). The CDR3 runs to 14 residues. With 5 bases removed from V and 6 bases from J, the gap between germline ends came to 14 bases. CDR3 in amino acids: CASSGGRGGQPQHF. CDR3 nucleotides: TGTGCCAGTAGTGGGGGCAGGGGCGGTCAGCCCCAGCATTTT.

This clonotype was counted many times. The chain has TRBV6-1 and TRBJ2-1; maybe TRBD1 (5 bases). Germline CDR1 MNHNS, CDR2 SASEGT. The CDR3 is 16 residues long. With 2 bases removed from V and 4 bases from J, the gap between germline ends came to 15 bases. The CDR3 loop reads CASSEKGQGKYNEQFF. CDR3 in DNA: TGTGCCAGCAGTGAAAAGGGGCAGGGTAAATACAATGAGCAGTTCTTC.

Regarding this clonotype: The junction departs from the called germline gene at one end, perhaps through a read error. The chain couples TRBV5-1 to TRBJ2-5; 7 positions match TRBD1. The CDR3 has 14 amino acids. Germline CDR1 reads SGHRS; CDR2 reads YFSETQ. CDR3 in amino acids: CVSSSPGQQETQYF. In nucleotides, the CDR3 is TGCGTCAGCAGCTCGCCGGGACAGCAAGAGACCCAGTACTTC.